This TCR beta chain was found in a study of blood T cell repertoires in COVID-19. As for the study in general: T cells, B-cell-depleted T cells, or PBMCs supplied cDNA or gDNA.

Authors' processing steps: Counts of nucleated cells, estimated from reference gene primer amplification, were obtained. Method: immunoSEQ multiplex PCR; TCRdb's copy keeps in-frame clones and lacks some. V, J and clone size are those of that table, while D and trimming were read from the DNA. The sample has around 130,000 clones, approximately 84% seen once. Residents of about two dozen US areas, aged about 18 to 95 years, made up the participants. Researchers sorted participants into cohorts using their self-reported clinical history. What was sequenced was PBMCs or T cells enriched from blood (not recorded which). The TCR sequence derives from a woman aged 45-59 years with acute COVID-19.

The DNA for the CDR3 is TGTGCCAGCAGCTTATCAGCGGGGGGCCGGCAGTACTTC. Encoded protein: CASSLSAGGRQYF. The rearrangement uses TRBV7-9 and TRBJ2-7, with TRBD2 matching over 9 bases. There are 13 residues in the CDR3. V lost 2 bases, J lost 9 bases, and 5 bases stayed unmatched. Germline lookup yields CDR1 SEHNR and CDR2 FQNEAQ (reference sequence).